Listed here are 7 T cell receptor beta chains from one sample, sequenced in a study of preoperative IRX-2 immunotherapy in early breast cancer. Regarding treatment: preoperative locoregional IRX-2 cytokine immunotherapy. The data were produced by immunoSEQ multiplex PCR, yet TCRdb's version contains in-frame clones alone and is incomplete. Here the sample spans approximately 96,000 clones, just over 85% being singletons. The sequences come from tumor tissue, collected after IRX-2 immunotherapy. The receptors shown here come from a human donor with breast cancer.

Here the CDR3 reads CASSLAHGSGSREYEQYF. The CDR3, as DNA: TGTGCCAGCAGCTTAGCTCACGGTAGCGGGAGTCGGGAGTACGAGCAGTACTTC. The chain couples TRBV7-6 to TRBJ2-7; the match to TRBD2 covers 9 bases. V was pared by 0 bases and J by 4 bases, with 13 bases of the junction left unmatched. CDR1 and CDR2 from the germline V gene are SGHVS and FNYEAQ. The CDR3 consists of 18 residues.

The rearrangement uses TRBV5-1 and TRBJ1-1, with 7 bases identical to TRBD1. Trimming removed 2 bases from V and 2 bases from J; junction bases left unmatched: 6. CDR3 length: 15 amino acids. Per the germline V gene, CDR1 is SGHRS and CDR2 is YFSETQ. DNA for the CDR3: TGCGCCAGCAGCTTCTTATGGGACAGCAACACTGAAGCTTTCTTT. Translation: CASSFLWDSNTEAFF.

This clone has only one observation. The chain carries TRBV18 and TRBJ2-1, with D perhaps TRBD1 (6 bases). The CDR3 loop spans 12 amino acids. Deletions cut 4 bases from V and 9 bases from J, with 10 bases between. Germline V gene lookup returns CDR1 KGHSH and CDR2 LQKENI. The chain's CDR3 is CASSLQGAEQFF. CDR3 coding DNA: TGTGCCAGCTCACTACAGGGAGCTGAGCAGTTCTTC.

The chain is built from TRBV28 and TRBJ1-5, with TRBD1 matching over 7 bases. The CDR3 is made up of 17 amino acids. From germline, CDR1 is MDHEN and CDR2 SYDVKM. After removal of 5 bases from V and 1 base from J, the junction contained 11 bases not matched to a gene. The CDR3 protein is CASSPLGLTGSNQPQHF. The CDR3 DNA is TGTGCCAGCAGTCCGTTAGGATTGACAGGGAGCAATCAGCCCCAGCATTTT.

This chain links TRBV28 with TRBJ1-4; D is ambiguous. Trimming shortened V by 6 bases and J by 4 bases, and 15 bases separated the two germline ends. There are 15 residues in the CDR3. Germline loops: CDR1 MDHEN, CDR2 SYDVKM. The CDR3 is CASRAAPGSNEKLFF. In DNA, the CDR3 is TGTGCCAGCAGAGCGGCCCCAGGTAGTAATGAAAAACTGTTTTTT.

The CDR3 is CASSPYSNQPQHF. Here the CDR3 DNA reads TGTGCCAGCAGCCCTTATAGCAATCAGCCCCAGCATTTT. The chain links TRBV6-8 to TRBJ1-5; D not certain. Germline loops: CDR1 MNHGY, CDR2 SAAAGT. V lost 6 bases and J lost 0, with 6 bases in between. This CDR3 is 13 amino acids long.

The chain has TRBV2 and TRBJ2-5; 9 nucleotides match TRBD1. Germline V gene sequence: CDR1 SNHLY, CDR2 FYNNEI. The CDR3 runs 15 residues. After removal of 7 bases from V and 1 base from J, the junction contained 7 bases not matched to a gene. The CDR3 sequence is CASKWDRAIQETQYF. In DNA form, the CDR3 reads TGTGCCAGCAAGTGGGACAGGGCCATCCAAGAGACCCAGTACTTC.